The 10 T cell receptor beta chains below were found in one sample sequenced in a study of blood T cell repertoires in COVID-19 (dated by TCRdb to about 2020). Library preparation was by the immunoSEQ multiplex PCR assay. TCRdb provides this immuneACCESS table in a form limited to in-frame rearrangements. Some clones are lacking; in checked studies, under half of them reflect an unresolved V gene, and why the rest are absent is not known. The sample table holds about 120,000 clones, of which 65% to 85% were seen once. Approximately 18% of the sample belongs to the ten largest clones. The specimen sequenced was peripheral blood. The receptors were sampled from a man aged 25-45 years with COVID-19, enrolled during active disease.

This rearrangement joins TRBV18 to TRBJ1-6, with D perhaps TRBD1 (6 bases). The germline V gene has CDR1 KGHSH and CDR2 LQKENI. Trimming left V 4 bases short and J 2 bases short, with 12 bases between. This CDR3 has 16 residues. This chain's CDR3 is CASSQTGQTYNSPLHF. CDR3 bases: TGTGCCAGCTCACAAACGGGACAAACCTATAATTCACCCCTCCACTTT.

CDR3 sequence reads: CAISESPGNTEAFF. The CDR3 DNA is TGTGCCATCAGTGAGTCCCCGGGGAACACTGAAGCTTTCTTT. The chain is built from TRBV10-3 and TRBJ1-1; D is undetermined. V lost 0 bases to trimming and J lost 1 base, with 6 bases between them. Germline V gene sequence: CDR1 ENHRY, CDR2 SYGVKD. The CDR3 totals 14 residues.

The chain links TRBV27 to TRBJ2-1; TRBD2 matches at 9 bases. The J segment lost 3 bases and the V segment lost 2 bases, leaving 5 bases of the junction unmatched. CDR1 is MNHEY and CDR2 is SMNVEV in the germline V gene (reference sequence). The CDR3 sequence is 16 residues long. CDR3 protein: CASSLEGGRVYNEQFF. In DNA, the CDR3 is TGTGCCAGCAGTTTAGAGGGCGGGAGGGTCTACAATGAGCAGTTCTTC.

The rearrangement joins TRBV27 to TRBJ1-2; 8 nucleotides agree with TRBD1. This CDR3 is 12 amino acids long. Trimming took 7 bases from V and 10 from J; bases not matched to a gene: 8. CDR1 and CDR2 from the germline V gene are MNHEY and SMNVEV (reference sequence). CDR3 sequence (DNA): TGTGCCAGCACCCCAGGGGGCGGATACTACACCTTC. The encoded protein is CASTPGGGYYTF.

This clone occurred many times. The chain couples TRBV6-2 or TRBV6-3 to TRBJ1-2, with a weak D call TRBD1 (5 bases). Germline CDR1 reads MNHEY; CDR2 reads SVGEGT. The length of the CDR3 is 14 residues. The V end was cut by 0 bases, the J end by 7 bases, with 12 bases between. The DNA for the CDR3 is TGTGCCAGCAGTTACTCAGGGACTAGGACTGGCTACACCTTC. Its protein is CASSYSGTRTGYTF.

For this clone: A read error may produce the germline difference seen at one junction end. V is TRBV5-1 and J is TRBJ2-7; 10 nucleotides line up with TRBD1. Germline V lookup: CDR1 SGHRS, CDR2 YFSETQ. This CDR3 contains 15 residues. CDR3 region: CASSLGGQGRKPTSF. The CDR3 DNA sequence: TGCGCCAGCAGCTTGGGGGGACAGGGGAGAAAACCAACTTCCTTC.

The genes are TRBV12-1 and TRBJ2-2; no check of the table's D call, TRBD1, against the DNA was made. TRBV12-1 is a pseudogene segment. This CDR3 region has 17 residues. The CDR3: CASSPGTGGVITGELFF. The CDR3 nucleotides are TGTGCCAGCAGCCCCGGGACAGGGGGCGTTATCACCGGGGAGCTGTTTTTT.

This sequence joins TRBV28 and TRBJ2-5; 7 bases match TRBD1. CDR1 is MDHEN, CDR2 SYDVKM, per germline. The CDR3 has 14 amino acids. Trimming took 6 bases from V and 7 from J; bases not matched to a gene: 11. The DNA of the CDR3 is TGTGCCAGCAGGAACCTAGGGGGCCCGGCGACCCAGTACTTC. This translates into CASRNLGGPATQYF.

The count of this clone is one. The chain links TRBV9 to TRBJ1-6; no reliable D call. V was trimmed by 7 bases and J by 0 bases, leaving 8 bases between them. Germline V gives CDR1 SGDLS, CDR2 YYNGEE. This CDR3 region has 14 residues. CDR3 amino acids: CASGGGSYNSPLHF. CDR3 DNA: TGTGCCAGCGGAGGAGGCTCCTATAATTCACCCCTCCACTTT.

This clone was seen more than once but under ten times. The chain couples TRBV9 to TRBJ1-1; D possibly corresponds to TRBD1 (5 bases). CDR1 and CDR2 (germline): SGDLS, YYNGEE. CDR3 size: 15 residues. The V end lost 6 bases, the J end lost 6 bases, and 21 bases lay between the germline ends. The CDR3 spells CASTKWGGEGAEAFF. The CDR3 DNA reads TGTGCCAGCACCAAATGGGGAGGGGAAGGAGCTGAAGCTTTCTTT.